This TCR beta chain was observed in a study of T cells in Graves' hyperthyroidism and ophthalmopathy (dated by TCRdb to about 2019). Concerning the study at large: Peripheral blood samples were taken at initial diagnosis, before any treatment was given. A discovery cohort of about 95 patients, 43 with Graves' ophthalmopathy and 55 to 60 with stable Graves' hyperthyroidism, was used to find distinguishing TCR V-J signatures. Whether ophthalmopathy could be predicted prospectively was tested in an independent validation cohort made up of 18 hyperthyroidism patients plus 17 patients who later progressed to ophthalmopathy. For training and testing, the approximately 92 patients in the discovery cohort were randomly divided in a 7:3 ratio. The study also compared thyroid tissue and blood T-cell repertoires from more than five Graves' hyperthyroidism patients. Once sampling was done, hyperthyroidism patients were given methimazole at a starting dose of 30 mg daily, whereas ophthalmopathy patients were given high-dose intravenous methylprednisolone. TCR Vbeta CDR3 sequencing of 130 to 150 peripheral blood samples (43 ophthalmopathy, about 74 hyperthyroidism and some 17 progressor patients) is reported in the paper.

The CDR3 numbers 15 residues from cysteine through phenylalanine. Only CDR3 DNA is held: 45 bases, read in frame from base 1. The germline V gene encodes CDR1 WSHSY and CDR2 SAAADI. After removal of 2 bases from V and 2 bases from J, the junction retains 3 bases not matched to a gene. Ophthalmopathy patients had moderately to severely active disease, with a Clinical Activity Score of 3 or more, a NOSPECS grade of 4 or more, and a disease duration of less than 3 months. Patients with uncontrolled infections, other autoimmune diseases, pregnancy or lactation were excluded. Diagnoses were based on clinical symptoms, serum thyroxine and TRAb, thyroid ultrasound and orbital computed tomography. PBMCs were separated from 8 to 10 ml of fresh peripheral blood using Ficoll-Paque density gradient centrifugation. Total RNA was extracted with Trizol reagent, and quality was checked on an Agilent 2100 Bioanalyzer.

Summary of the overall study and its limitations: In validation, the model predicted progression to ophthalmopathy with approximately 71% sensitivity and 72% to 85% specificity, a median of approximately 6.7 months before onset. A 13 V-J signature model separated ophthalmopathy from stable hyperthyroidism, with around 88% sensitivity and 81.08% specificity in cross-validation and 80%/75% in testing. Most expanded thyroid clonotypes (frequency above 0.001) were also detected in blood, suggesting blood repertoires may reflect thyroid immune responses. Sample size was not statistically predetermined, and blinding of investigators to group allocation was not performed.

The TCR beta CDR3 regions were amplified from RNA transcripts. The TCR CDR3 was subjected to a first round of RT-PCR using the HTBI primer set and the Qiagen OneStep RT-PCR kit. Libraries were constructed in a second round of multiplex PCR, after which size selection and purification were performed. The libraries were sequenced on an Illumina HiSeq2000 using paired-end 100 bp reads. Concerning the study's data processing: Raw data were processed with SOAPnuke, discarding reads with adapters, uncalled bases, mean Phred below 15, or no exact constant-primer or identifier match. COPE v1.2.5 was used to merge high-quality paired reads, and clonotypes were defined as unique nucleotide sequences. Clonotypes were aligned to IMGT TRBV, TRBD and TRBJ reference segments using MiTCR v1.1. The analysis was restricted to V-J combinations with a frequency above 0.0001, which together covered roughly 99% of the repertoires. A TCS score was defined as the ratio between F50 (clonal expansion) and ExV (chaos), using BLOSUM62-based TCRdist between CDR3 peptides within each V-J. Welch's t-statistics and random forest reduced 500 to 550 V-J features to roughly 13, which were used in a naive Bayes classifier (R e1071). The raw public reads went through TCRdb reprocessing: fastp at Q25, MiXCR clone calling, in-frame beta chains kept. Identical CDR3 proteins give one entry, which carries the most common genes and DNA. TCRdb's processing, not the study's, gives the V and J calls here. This sample is represented by about 410,000 distinct CDR3 sequences; more than 14% of them were singletons. The top ten clones comprise roughly a fifth of the sample.

This clonotype was observed many times. This receptor's antigen is unknown. Base quality data are lacking; no much larger clone is found one base away. The receptor was isolated from a woman aged 25 to 39 with Graves' ophthalmopathy. Rearrangement joined TRBV10-2 to TRBJ1-3; 7 bases in the middle match TRBD1. The sequenced material came from blood. The CDR3 reads CASSEPQGAGNTIYF. The nucleotides are TGCGCCAGCAGTGAGCCCCAGGGGGCTGGAAACACCATATATTTT.